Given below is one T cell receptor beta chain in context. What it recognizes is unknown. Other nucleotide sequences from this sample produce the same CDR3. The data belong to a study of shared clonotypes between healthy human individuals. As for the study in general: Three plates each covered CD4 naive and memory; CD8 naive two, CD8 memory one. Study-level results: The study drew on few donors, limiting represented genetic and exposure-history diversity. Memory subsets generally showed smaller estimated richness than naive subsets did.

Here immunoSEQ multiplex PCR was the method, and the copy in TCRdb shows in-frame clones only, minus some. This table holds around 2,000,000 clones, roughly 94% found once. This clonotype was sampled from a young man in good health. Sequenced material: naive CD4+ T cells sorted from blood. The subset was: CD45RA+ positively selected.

CDR3 in amino acids: CASSYGGSGNTIYF. As DNA, the CDR3 is TGTGCCAGCAGTTACGGCGGGTCTGGAAACACCATATATTTT. The chain uses TRBV6-6 and TRBJ1-3; no reliable D call. Germline-derived CDR1 and CDR2 are MNHNY and SVGAGI (reference sequence). CDR3 length: 14 residues. V shed 2 bases and J shed 1 base, with 6 bases lying between them.